This T cell receptor beta chain stems from a study of Ad26.COV2.S vaccination and SARS-CoV-2 variants. This clone appeared once. TCRdb's table, derived via immunoSEQ multiplex PCR, lists solely in-frame clones and lacks some. This sample yields about 350,000 clones, of which 70% to 90% are seen a single time; 2.5% to 3.5% belongs to the top ten. The sample's treatment: around 19 received Ad26.COV2.S at low or high dose, single or two shots; roughly five received placebo; per-sample allocation not given. After the first vaccine or placebo injection, samples were drawn on day 63. CDR3 length: 16 amino acids. V dropped 6 bases and J dropped 0 bases, with 17 bases sitting between them. CDR1 is MNHNY, CDR2 SVGAGI, per germline (reference sequence).

The TCR sequence derives from a person aged 18 to 65 who received the Ad26.COV2.S COVID-19 vaccine or a placebo. The chain links TRBV6-6 to TRBJ1-2; D is uncertain. Source: peripheral blood, taken in a trial of Ad26.COV2.S vaccine versus placebo. The CDR3 DNA reads as TGTGCCAGCAGCTGGGAGGGCGAGTTAGCTAACTATGGCTACACCTTC. Protein: CASSWEGELANYGYTF.